The following is a T cell receptor beta chain sequence with its context. The sample comes from a study of blood T cell repertoires in COVID-19. Study background: Nucleic acid was either cDNA or gDNA, and it came from T cells, B-cell-depleted T cells, or PBMCs.

From germline, CDR1 is SQVTM and CDR2 ANQGSEA. The trim removed 4 bases at V and 7 bases at J, leaving 4 bases unmatched. The CDR3 runs 12 residues. Sequencing used immunoSEQ multiplex PCR; TCRdb keeps in-frame clones, though not all of them. Of more than 100,000 clones listed, about nine tenths were seen once; the top ten hold 2.5%. Sequenced input: peripheral blood. The genes are TRBV29-1 and TRBJ1-3; 7 nucleotides line up with TRBD1. The sequence was collected from a man between 50 and 59 years old with active COVID-19. Written as DNA, the CDR3 is TGCAGCGTTGGGACGACAGGGAACACCATATATTTT. This codes for CSVGTTGNTIYF.